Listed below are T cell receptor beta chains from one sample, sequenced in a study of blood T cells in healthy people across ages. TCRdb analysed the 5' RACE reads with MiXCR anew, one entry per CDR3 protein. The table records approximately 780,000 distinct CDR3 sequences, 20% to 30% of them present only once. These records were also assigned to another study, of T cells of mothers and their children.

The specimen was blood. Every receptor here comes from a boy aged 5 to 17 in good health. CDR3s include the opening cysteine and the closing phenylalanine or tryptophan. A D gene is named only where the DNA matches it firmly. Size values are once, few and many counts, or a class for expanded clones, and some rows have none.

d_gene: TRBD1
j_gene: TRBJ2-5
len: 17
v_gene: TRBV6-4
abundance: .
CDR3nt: TGTGCCAGCAGTGTTTGTCGGGACAGGGGGCGACGGGAGACCCAGTACTTC
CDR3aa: CASSVCRDRGRRETQYF

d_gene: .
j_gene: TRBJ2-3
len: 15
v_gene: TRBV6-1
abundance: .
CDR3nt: TGTGCCAGCAACCGACTAGGAACCGCTGGAGATACGCAGTATTTT
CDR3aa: CASNRLGTAGDTQYF

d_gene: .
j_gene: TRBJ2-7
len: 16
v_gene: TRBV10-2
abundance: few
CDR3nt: TGCGCCAGCAGTTCCGGCGGGGGCCGGGGCACCTACGAGCAGTACTTC
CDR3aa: CASSSGGGRGTYEQYF

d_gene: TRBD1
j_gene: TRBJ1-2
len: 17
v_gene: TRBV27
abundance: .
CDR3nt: TGTGCCAGCAGTCCATATCGGGACAGGGTACCTAACTATGGCTACACCTTC
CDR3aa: CASSPYRDRVPNYGYTF

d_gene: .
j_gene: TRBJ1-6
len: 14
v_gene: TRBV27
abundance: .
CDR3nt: TGTGCCAGCAGTTTAACCCAAAACGTCTCACCCCTCCACTTT
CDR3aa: CASSLTQNVSPLHF

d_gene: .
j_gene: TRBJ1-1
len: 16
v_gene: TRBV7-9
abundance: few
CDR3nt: TGTGCCAGCAGCTCGTCCCTCCGGGACGGGAACACTGAAGCTTTCTTT
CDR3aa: CASSSSLRDGNTEAFF

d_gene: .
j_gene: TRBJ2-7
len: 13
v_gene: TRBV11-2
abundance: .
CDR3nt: TGTGCCAGCAGCTCCTACAGGGAACACGAGCAGTACTTC
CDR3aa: CASSSYREHEQYF

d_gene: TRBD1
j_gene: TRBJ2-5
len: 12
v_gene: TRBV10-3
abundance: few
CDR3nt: TGTGCCACCTCGGACAGGGCAGAGACCCAGTACTTC
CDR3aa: CATSDRAETQYF

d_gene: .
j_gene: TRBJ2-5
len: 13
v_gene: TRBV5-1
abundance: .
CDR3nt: TGCGCCAGCAGCCCCGTGACGATGGGAGCCCAGTACTTC
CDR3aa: CASSPVTMGAQYF

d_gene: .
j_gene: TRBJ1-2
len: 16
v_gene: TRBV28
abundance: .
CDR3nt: TGTGCCAGCAGTTTCATTCACAGGGATCTGAGTGGTGGCTACACCTTC
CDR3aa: CASSFIHRDLSGGYTF

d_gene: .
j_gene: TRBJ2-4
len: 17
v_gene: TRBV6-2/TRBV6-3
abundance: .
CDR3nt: TGTGCCAGCAGTTACCCCGGACTCCCTCCCCTTAAAAACATTCAGTACTTC
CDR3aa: CASSYPGLPPLKNIQYF

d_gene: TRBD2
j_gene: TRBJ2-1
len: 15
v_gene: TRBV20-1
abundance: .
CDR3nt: TGCAGTGCCCCGGGTAGCGGGGGCCTCTACAATGAGCAGTTCTTC
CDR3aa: CSAPGSGGLYNEQFF

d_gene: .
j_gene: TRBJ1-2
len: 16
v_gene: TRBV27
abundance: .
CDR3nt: TGTGCCAGCAGTTTATCCCAGGGGTCGGTCTATTATGGCTACACCTTC
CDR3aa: CASSLSQGSVYYGYTF

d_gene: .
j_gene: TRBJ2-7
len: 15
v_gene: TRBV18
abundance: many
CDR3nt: TGTGCCAGCTCACCACCAACAGAACTCTCCTACGAGCAGTACTTC
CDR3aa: CASSPPTELSYEQYF

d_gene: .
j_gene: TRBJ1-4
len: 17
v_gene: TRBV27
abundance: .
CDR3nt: TGTGCCAGCAGTCCTCGTTGGGGACCTACAACTAATGAAAAACTGTTTTTT
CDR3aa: CASSPRWGPTTNEKLFF

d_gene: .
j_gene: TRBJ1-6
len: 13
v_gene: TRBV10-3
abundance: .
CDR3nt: TGTGCCATCAGCGGGACGCCTAATTCACCCCTCCACTTT
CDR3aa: CAISGTPNSPLHF

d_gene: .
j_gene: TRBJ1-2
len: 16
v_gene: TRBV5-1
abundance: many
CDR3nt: TGCGCCAGCAGCCGGATCCTGGGGGGCCGTGGCTATGGCTACACCTTC
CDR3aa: CASSRILGGRGYGYTF

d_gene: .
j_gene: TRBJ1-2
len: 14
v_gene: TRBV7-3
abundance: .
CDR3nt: TGTGCCAGCAGCTTAGGAGGGGTGAAAAATGGCTACACCTTC
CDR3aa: CASSLGGVKNGYTF

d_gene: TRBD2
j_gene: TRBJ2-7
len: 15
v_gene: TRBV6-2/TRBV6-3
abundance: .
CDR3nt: TGTGCCAGCAGTTACGACACTAGCGGCGACTACGAGCAGTACTTC
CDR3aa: CASSYDTSGDYEQYF

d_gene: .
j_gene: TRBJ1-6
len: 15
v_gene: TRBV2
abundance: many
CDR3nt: TGTGCCAGCAGTGACCTTGGGGGCGCAGGTTCACCCCTCCACTTT
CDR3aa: CASSDLGGAGSPLHF

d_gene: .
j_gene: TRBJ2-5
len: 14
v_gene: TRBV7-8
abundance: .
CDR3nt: TGTGCCAGCAGCTTATCGGTGCGTCGGGAGACCCAGTACTTC
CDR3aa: CASSLSVRRETQYF

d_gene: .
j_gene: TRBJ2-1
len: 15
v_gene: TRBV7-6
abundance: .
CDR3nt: TGTGCCAGCAGCTTAGGGGCGGCGGGGAGCTTTGAGCAGTTCTTC
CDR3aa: CASSLGAAGSFEQFF

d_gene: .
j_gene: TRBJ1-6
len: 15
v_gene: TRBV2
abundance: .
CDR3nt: TGTGCCAGCAGCCCGCAACAGGGTACTCCATCACCCCTCCACTTT
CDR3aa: CASSPQQGTPSPLHF

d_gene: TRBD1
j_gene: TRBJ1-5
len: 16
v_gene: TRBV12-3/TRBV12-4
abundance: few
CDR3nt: TGTGCCAGCAGTTTTTGGGTTGGACAGGGGGATCAGCCCCAGCATTTT
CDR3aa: CASSFWVGQGDQPQHF

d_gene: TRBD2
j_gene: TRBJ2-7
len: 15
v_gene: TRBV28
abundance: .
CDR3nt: TGTACCAGCAGATCCACTAGCGGGGGGAACTACGAGCAGTACTTC
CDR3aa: CTSRSTSGGNYEQYF

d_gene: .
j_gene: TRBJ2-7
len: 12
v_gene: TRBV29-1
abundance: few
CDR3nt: TGCAGCGTGGGGACTGCACCCTACGAGCAGTACTTC
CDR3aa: CSVGTAPYEQYF

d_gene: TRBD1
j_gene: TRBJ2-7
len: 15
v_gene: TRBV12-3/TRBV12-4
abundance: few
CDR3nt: TGTGCCAGCAACTGGGGACAGGGCGGAACCTACGAGCAGTACTTC
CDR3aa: CASNWGQGGTYEQYF